The entry below gives a single TCR beta chain sequence along with its context. Its antigen is undetermined. The source of the sample is a study of monozygotic twins with cystic fibrosis. Broader study findings: J usage was most co-twin-similar in 8 of 16 pairs, V in 13. The repertoire was suggested to be naive-dominated, clonality median approximately 0.0098.

Unmatched junction bases numbered 14, after V lost 3 bases and J lost 8 bases. In germline, CDR1 is SGDLS, CDR2 YYNGEE. CDR3 size: 16 residues. Data came from immunoSEQ multiplex PCR; TCRdb stores just in-frame clones and leaves some out. The table shows 20,000 to 25,000 clones, with approximately 98% occurring only once. The sequence derives from a girl aged 10-17 years with cystic fibrosis. Material for sequencing was blood. V and J are TRBV9 and TRBJ1-5, with 7 bases that match TRBD1. As DNA, the CDR3 is TGTGCCAGCAGCGAAAGACAGGGAGAAGGATGGGAGCCCCAGCATTTT. Its translation is CASSERQGEGWEPQHF.